This T cell receptor (beta chain) is drawn from a study of early T cells in non-severe SARS-CoV-2 infection. Study in general: The input, bulk RNA from unsorted whole blood, was sequenced, and chains were unpaired.

Unique molecular identifiers tagged individual cDNA molecules. TCRdb redid the calling of the 5' RACE reads with MiXCR, one entry per CDR3 protein. The sample records roughly 40,000 distinct CDR3 sequences, 7.1% being singletons. This clonotype appeared a few times. Deletions cut 4 bases from V and 4 bases from J, with 14 bases between. This CDR3 comprises 15 residues. The material sequenced was whole blood. The TCR comes from an adult who was a healthcare worker with PCR-confirmed SARS-CoV-2 infection or an uninfected control (not recorded which). V is TRBV12-3 or TRBV12-4 and J is TRBJ1-5; maybe TRBD1 (5 bases). The CDR3 DNA is TGTGCCAGCAGTTCTAGGACGGGGACTAATCAGCCCCAGCATTTT. Translated, it gives CASSSRTGTNQPQHF.